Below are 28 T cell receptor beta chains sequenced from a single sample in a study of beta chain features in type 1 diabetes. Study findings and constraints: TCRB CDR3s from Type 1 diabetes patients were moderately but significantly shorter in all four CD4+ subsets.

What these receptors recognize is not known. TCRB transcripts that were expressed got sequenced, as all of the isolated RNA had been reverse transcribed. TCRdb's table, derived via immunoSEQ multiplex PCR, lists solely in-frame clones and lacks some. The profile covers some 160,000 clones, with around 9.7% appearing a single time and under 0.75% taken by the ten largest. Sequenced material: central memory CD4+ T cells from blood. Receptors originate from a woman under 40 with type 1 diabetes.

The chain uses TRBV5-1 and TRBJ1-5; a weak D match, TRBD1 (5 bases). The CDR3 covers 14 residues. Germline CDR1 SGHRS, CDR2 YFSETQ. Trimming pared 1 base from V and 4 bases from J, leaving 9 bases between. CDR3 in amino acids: CASSLRAGNQPQHF. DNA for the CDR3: TGCGCCAGCAGCTTGCGAGCAGGGAATCAGCCCCAGCATTTT.

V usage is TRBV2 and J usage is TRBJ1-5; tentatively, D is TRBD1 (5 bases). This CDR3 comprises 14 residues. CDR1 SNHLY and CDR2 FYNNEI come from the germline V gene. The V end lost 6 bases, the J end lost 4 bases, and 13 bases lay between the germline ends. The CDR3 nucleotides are TGTGCCAGCAGCCTCCAGGGTCAAAATCAGCCCCAGCATTTT. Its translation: CASSLQGQNQPQHF.

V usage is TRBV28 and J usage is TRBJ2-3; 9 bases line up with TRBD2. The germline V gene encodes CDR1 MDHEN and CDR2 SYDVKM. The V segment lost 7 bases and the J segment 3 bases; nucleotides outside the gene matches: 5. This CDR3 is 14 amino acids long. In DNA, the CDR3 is TGTGCCAGCATCGGACTAGCGAGAACAGATACGCAGTATTTT. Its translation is CASIGLARTDTQYF.

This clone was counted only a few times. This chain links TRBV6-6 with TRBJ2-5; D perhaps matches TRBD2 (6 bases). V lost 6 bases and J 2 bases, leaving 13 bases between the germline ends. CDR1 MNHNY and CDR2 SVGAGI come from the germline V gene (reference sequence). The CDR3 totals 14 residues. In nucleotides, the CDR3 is TGTGCCAGCAGCGTACGGGGGACTCAAGAGACCCAGTACTTC. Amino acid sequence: CASSVRGTQETQYF.

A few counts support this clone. Here the CDR3 DNA reads TGTGCCAGCAGTCCTCTAGCGGGGCGCCGCACAGATACGCAGTATTTT. Translating gives CASSPLAGRRTDTQYF. The chain recombines TRBV4-2 with TRBJ2-3, with TRBD2 matching over 9 bases. V trimming: 6 bases; J trimming: 1 base; junction bases outside the gene matches: 8. CDR1 LGHNA and CDR2 YNFKEQ come from the germline V gene. There are 16 residues in the CDR3.

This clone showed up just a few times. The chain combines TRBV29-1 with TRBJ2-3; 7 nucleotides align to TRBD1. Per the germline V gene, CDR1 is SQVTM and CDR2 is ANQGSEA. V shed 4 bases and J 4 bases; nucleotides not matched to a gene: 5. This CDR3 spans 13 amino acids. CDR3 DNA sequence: TGCAGCGTTGTTACCACAGGGGCAGATACGCAGTATTTT. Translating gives CSVVTTGADTQYF.

CDR3 in DNA: TGTGCCAGCAGTGAAAGCCTAGCGGCCGTGAAGGCCCAGTACTTC. Translation gives CASSESLAAVKAQYF. The chain combines TRBV6-1 with TRBJ2-5, with 7 bases that match TRBD2. CDR1 is MNHNS and CDR2 is SASEGT in the germline V gene. CDR3 length equals 15 residues. V lost 2 bases, J lost 9 bases, and 12 bases stayed unmatched.

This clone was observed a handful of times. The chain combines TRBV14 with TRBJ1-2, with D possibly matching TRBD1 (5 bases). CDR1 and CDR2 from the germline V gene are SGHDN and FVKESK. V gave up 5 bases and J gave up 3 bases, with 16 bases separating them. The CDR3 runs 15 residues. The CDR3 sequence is CASSSDTDSDYGYTF. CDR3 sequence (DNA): TGTGCCAGCAGCTCGGACACGGATTCCGACTATGGCTACACCTTC.

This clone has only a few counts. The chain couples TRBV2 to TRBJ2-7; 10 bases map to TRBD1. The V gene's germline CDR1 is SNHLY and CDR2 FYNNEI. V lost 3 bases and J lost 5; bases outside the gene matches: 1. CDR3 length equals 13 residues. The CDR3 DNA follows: TGTGCCAGCAGTGATGGGACAGGGGACGAGCAGTACTTC. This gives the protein CASSDGTGDEQYF.

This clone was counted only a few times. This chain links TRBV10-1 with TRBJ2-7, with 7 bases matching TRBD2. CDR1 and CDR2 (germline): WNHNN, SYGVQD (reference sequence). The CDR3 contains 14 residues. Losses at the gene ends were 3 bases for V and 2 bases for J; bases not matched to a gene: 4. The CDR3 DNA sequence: TGCGCCAGCAGTGACGGGACTAACACCTACGAGCAGTACTTC. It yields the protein CASSDGTNTYEQYF.

DNA of the CDR3: TGCGCCAGCAGCGGAAGACAGGGCTCCTACGAGCAGTACTTC. This codes for CASSGRQGSYEQYF. The V gene is TRBV5-1, the J gene TRBJ2-7, with TRBD1 matching 7 bases. The CDR3 length is 14 residues. Germline V lookup: CDR1 SGHRS, CDR2 YFSETQ. V was pared by 4 bases and J by 0 bases, with 4 bases of the junction left unmatched. Looking up the rest from reference TRBV5-1 and TRBJ2-7 gives the full variable domain: KAGVTQTPRYLIKTRGQQVTLSCSPISGHRSVSWYQQTPGQGLQFLFEYFSETQRNKGNFPGRFSGRQFSNSRSEMNVSTLELGDSALYLCASSGRQGSYEQYFGPGTRLTVT.

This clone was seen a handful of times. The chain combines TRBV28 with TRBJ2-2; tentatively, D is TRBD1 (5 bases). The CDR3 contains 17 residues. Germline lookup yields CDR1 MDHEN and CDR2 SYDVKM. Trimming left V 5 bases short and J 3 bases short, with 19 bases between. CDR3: CASSPGPGQGDTGELFF. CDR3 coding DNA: TGTGCCAGCAGTCCCGGTCCCGGGCAGGGTGACACCGGGGAGCTGTTTTTT.

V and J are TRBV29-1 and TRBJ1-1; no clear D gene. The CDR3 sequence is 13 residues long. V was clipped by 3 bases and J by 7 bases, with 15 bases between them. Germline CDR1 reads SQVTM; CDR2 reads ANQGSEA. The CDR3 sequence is CSVDWPGVIEAFF. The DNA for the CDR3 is TGCAGCGTTGACTGGCCCGGGGTGATTGAAGCTTTCTTT.

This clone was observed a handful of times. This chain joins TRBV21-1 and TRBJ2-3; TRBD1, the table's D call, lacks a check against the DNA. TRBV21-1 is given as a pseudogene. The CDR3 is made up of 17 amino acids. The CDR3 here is CASSKGTGGACTDTQYF. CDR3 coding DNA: TGTGCCAGCAGCAAAGGTACAGGGGGCGCATGCACAGATACGCAGTATTTT.

Here the CDR3 DNA reads TGTGCCAGCAGCGGAGGGAGGGCAGATTACAATGAGCAGTTCTTC. It specifies CASSGGRADYNEQFF. The rearrangement uses TRBV2 and TRBJ2-1, with 7 nucleotides matching TRBD2. Trimming took 6 bases from V and 4 from J; bases not matched to a gene: 9. CDR1 is SNHLY, CDR2 FYNNEI, per germline. The CDR3 contains 15 residues.

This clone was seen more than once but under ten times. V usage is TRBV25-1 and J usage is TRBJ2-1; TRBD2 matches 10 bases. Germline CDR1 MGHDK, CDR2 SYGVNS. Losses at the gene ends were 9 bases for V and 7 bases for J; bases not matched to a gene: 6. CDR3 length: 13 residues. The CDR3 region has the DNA TGTGCCAGTTCAAGCGGGAGGGCAAATGAGCAGTTCTTC. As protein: CASSSGRANEQFF.

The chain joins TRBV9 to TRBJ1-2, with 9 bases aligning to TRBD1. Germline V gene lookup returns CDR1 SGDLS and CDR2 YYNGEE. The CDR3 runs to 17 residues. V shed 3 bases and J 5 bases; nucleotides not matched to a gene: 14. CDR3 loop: CASSGPGTGSVKYGYTF. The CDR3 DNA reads TGTGCCAGCAGCGGCCCCGGGACAGGGTCCGTCAAATATGGCTACACCTTC.

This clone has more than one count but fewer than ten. CDR3 sequence (DNA): TGTGCCAGCAGTCTCTCTAGGACAGGGGGCTCCTATGGCTACACCTTC. This codes for CASSLSRTGGSYGYTF. The rearrangement joins TRBV2 to TRBJ1-2, with TRBD1 matching over 11 bases. This CDR3 is 16 amino acids long. V gave up 5 bases and J gave up 4 bases; unmatched junction bases: 9. The germline V gene encodes CDR1 SNHLY and CDR2 FYNNEI.

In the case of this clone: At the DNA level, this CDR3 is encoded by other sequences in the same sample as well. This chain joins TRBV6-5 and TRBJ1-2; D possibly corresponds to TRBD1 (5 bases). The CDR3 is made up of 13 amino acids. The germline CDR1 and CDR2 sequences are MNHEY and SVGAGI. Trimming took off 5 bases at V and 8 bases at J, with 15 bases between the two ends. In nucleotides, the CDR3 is TGTGCCAGCAGTCAGCAGGGCTTGGGAGGCTACACCTTC. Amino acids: CASSQQGLGGYTF.

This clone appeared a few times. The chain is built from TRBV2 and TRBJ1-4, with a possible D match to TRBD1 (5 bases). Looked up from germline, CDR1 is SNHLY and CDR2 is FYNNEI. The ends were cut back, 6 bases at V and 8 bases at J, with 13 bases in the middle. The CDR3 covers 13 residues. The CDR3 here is CASRGGLSEKLFF. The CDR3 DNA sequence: TGTGCCAGCAGGGGGGGGTTAAGCGAAAAACTGTTTTTT.

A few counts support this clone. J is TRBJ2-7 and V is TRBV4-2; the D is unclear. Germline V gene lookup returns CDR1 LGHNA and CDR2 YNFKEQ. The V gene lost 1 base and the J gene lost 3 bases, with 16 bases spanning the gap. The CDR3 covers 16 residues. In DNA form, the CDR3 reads TGTGCCAGCAGCCAAGCTTCAGGAACCACCCACTACGAGCAGTACTTC. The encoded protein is CASSQASGTTHYEQYF.

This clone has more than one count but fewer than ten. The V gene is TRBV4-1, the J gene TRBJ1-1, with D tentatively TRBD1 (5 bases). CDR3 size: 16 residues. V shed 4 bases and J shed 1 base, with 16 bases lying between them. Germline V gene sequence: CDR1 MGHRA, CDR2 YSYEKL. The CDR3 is CASSRTPGLRNTEAFF. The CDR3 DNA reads TGCGCCAGCAGCCGAACGCCGGGACTGAGGAACACTGAAGCTTTCTTT.

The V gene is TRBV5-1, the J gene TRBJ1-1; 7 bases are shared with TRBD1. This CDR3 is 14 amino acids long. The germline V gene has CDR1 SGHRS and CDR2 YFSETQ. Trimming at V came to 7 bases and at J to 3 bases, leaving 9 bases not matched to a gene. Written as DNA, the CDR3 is TGCGCCAGCCGCCCTCTGACAGGGCACACTGAAGCTTTCTTT. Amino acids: CASRPLTGHTEAFF.

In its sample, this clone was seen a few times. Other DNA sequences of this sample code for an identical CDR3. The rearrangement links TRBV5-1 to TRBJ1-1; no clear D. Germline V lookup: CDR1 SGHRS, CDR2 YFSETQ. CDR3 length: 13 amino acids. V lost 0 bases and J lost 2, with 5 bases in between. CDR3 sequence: CASSLGANTEAFF. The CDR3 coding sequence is TGCGCCAGCAGCTTGGGAGCAAACACTGAAGCTTTCTTT.

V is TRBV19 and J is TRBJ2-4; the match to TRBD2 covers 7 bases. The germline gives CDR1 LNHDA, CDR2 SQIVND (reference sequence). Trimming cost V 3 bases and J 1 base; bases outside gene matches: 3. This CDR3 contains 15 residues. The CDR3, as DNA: TGTGCCAGTAGTATTGGCGGGAGCGCCAAAAACATTCAGTACTTC. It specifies CASSIGGSAKNIQYF. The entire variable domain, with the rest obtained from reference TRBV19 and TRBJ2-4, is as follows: DGGITQSPKYLFRKEGQNVTLSCEQNLNHDAMYWYRQDPGQGLRLIYYSQIVNDFQKGDIAEGYSVSREKKESFPLTVTSAQKNPTAFYLCASSIGGSAKNIQYFGAGTRLSVL.

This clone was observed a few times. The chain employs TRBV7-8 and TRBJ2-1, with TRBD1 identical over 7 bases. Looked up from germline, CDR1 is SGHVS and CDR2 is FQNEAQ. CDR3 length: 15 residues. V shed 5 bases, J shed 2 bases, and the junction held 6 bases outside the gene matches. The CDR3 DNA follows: TGTGCCAGCAGCAACAGGGGAGCCACCTACAATGAGCAGTTCTTC. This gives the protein CASSNRGATYNEQFF.

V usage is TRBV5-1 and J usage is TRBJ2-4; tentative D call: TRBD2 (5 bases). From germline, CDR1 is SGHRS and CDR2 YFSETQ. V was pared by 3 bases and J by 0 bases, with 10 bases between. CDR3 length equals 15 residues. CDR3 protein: CASSSPGLAKNIQYF. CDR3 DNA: TGCGCCAGCAGCTCCCCAGGACTAGCCAAAAACATTCAGTACTTC.

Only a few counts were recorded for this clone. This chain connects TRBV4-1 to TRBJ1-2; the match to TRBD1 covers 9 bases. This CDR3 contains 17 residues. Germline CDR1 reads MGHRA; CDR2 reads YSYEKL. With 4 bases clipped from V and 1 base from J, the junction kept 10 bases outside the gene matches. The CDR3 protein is CASSLRTGDTINYGYTF. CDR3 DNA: TGCGCCAGCAGCCTTCGGACAGGGGACACCATTAACTATGGCTACACCTTC.